The next 26 T cell receptor beta chains were all read from a single sample in a study of blood T cell repertoires in COVID-19. TCRdb keeps only in-frame clones here, not all; method: immunoSEQ multiplex PCR. The sample shows about 60,000 clones, 89% of them seen only once. Specimen: peripheral blood. These receptors came from a woman aged 55-70 years with active COVID-19.

This clone has only one observation. The chain carries TRBV6-6 and TRBJ2-7, with 9 nucleotides matching TRBD1. The CDR3 totals 15 residues. V trimming: 5 bases; J trimming: 5 bases; junction bases outside the gene matches: 10. Germline V gene sequence: CDR1 MNHNY, CDR2 SVGAGI (reference sequence). CDR3 protein: CASSIAGTGYHEQYF. For the CDR3, the DNA is TGTGCCAGCAGTATCGCCGGGACAGGGTACCACGAGCAGTACTTC.

Only one count was recorded for this clone. The identical CDR3 is also encoded by other nucleotide sequences in the sample. The rearrangement uses TRBV10-3 and TRBJ1-2; D might be TRBD1 (5 bases). The CDR3 sequence is 13 residues long. Germline CDR1 ENHRY, CDR2 SYGVKD. The V end was cut by 2 bases, the J end by 4 bases, with 8 bases between. The CDR3 region is CAISETGRYGYTF. CDR3 DNA: TGTGCCATCAGTGAGACAGGACGCTATGGCTACACCTTC.

The chain carries TRBV12-2 and TRBJ1-2; TRBD1, the table's D call, lacks a check against the DNA. TRBV12-2 is a documented pseudogene. The CDR3 runs to 14 residues. CDR3 sequence: CASRLPGQDGGYTF. The CDR3 DNA reads TGTGCAAGTCGCTTACCGGGACAGGATGGTGGCTACACCTTC.

The chain has TRBV4-1 and TRBJ2-5, with TRBD1 as a possible D gene (6 bases). Germline CDR1 and CDR2: MGHRA and YSYEKL. The CDR3 contains 13 residues. V gave up 5 bases and J gave up 2 bases, with 9 bases separating them. CDR3 in amino acids: CASSIGGQETQYF. CDR3 nucleotide sequence: TGCGCCAGCAGCATAGGGGGACAAGAGACCCAGTACTTC.

A single count supports this clone. V gene TRBV15 combines with J gene TRBJ2-7; possible D gene TRBD2, 7 bases. Trimming shortened V by 0 bases and J by 4 bases, and 13 bases separated the two germline ends. This CDR3 is 15 amino acids long. CDR1 and CDR2 (germline): LNHNV, YYDKDF (reference sequence). Here the CDR3 DNA reads TGTGCCACCAGCAGAGATCCGGGGAGGGGGTACGAGCAGTACTTC. Its translation: CATSRDPGRGYEQYF.

The chain joins TRBV7-6 to TRBJ1-4; D not resolved. The CDR3 length is 15 residues. Trimming removed 1 base from V and 2 bases from J, with 8 bases in between. The germline V gene encodes CDR1 SGHVS and CDR2 FNYEAQ. CDR3 residues: CASSLGGSTNEKLFF. CDR3 in DNA: TGTGCCAGCAGCTTAGGCGGCAGTACTAATGAAAAACTGTTTTTT.

Here the CDR3 reads CATEHRTGRGNTEAFF. The CDR3 DNA sequence: TGTGCCACCGAACATCGGACAGGGAGGGGGAACACTGAAGCTTTCTTT. The chain is built from TRBV19 and TRBJ1-1; 8 bases are a match to TRBD1. Germline V CDR1 and CDR2: LNHDA, SQIVND (reference sequence). The CDR3 extends over 16 amino acids. The J segment lost 1 base and the V segment lost 10 bases, leaving 14 bases of the junction unmatched.

The chain carries TRBV10-1 and TRBJ1-3, with 7 bases fitting TRBD1. V dropped 0 bases and J dropped 6; count of bases not matched to a gene: 14. Germline V CDR1 and CDR2: WNHNN, SYGVQD (reference sequence). This CDR3 is 18 amino acids long. The chain's CDR3 is CASSESEVGGDLENTIYF. The CDR3 bases are TGCGCCAGCAGTGAGTCGGAGGTAGGGGGCGATTTGGAAAACACCATATATTTT.

A single count supports this clone. The chain couples TRBV6-5 to TRBJ2-7; possible D gene TRBD1, 7 bases. From germline, CDR1 is MNHEY and CDR2 SVGAGI. The CDR3 totals 15 residues. Trimming cost V 6 bases and J 0 bases, with 15 bases left between them. The CDR3 reads CASSLWRGLSYEQYF. The CDR3 region has the DNA TGTGCCAGCAGCTTATGGAGGGGGCTCTCCTACGAGCAGTACTTC.

The J gene is TRBJ2-7, the V gene TRBV19; 7 bases are a match to TRBD2. J was trimmed by 3 bases and V by 6 bases; bases with no gene match: 5. There are 13 residues in the CDR3. The V gene's germline CDR1 is LNHDA and CDR2 SQIVND (reference sequence). The CDR3 coding sequence is TGTGCCAGTAGCGGGGGGTGGGGCTACGAGCAGTACTTC. The encoded protein is CASSGGWGYEQYF.

The rearrangement joins TRBV30 to TRBJ1-1, with 7 bases aligning to TRBD1. This CDR3 comprises 14 residues. The V gene's germline CDR1 is GTSNPN and CDR2 SVGIG (reference sequence). V shed 5 bases and J 0 bases; nucleotides not matched to a gene: 6. CDR3 coding DNA: TGTGCCTGGCAACAGGGGACAATGAACACTGAAGCTTTCTTT. The encoded protein is CAWQQGTMNTEAFF.

The V call is TRBV7-3, the J call TRBJ2-3; a possible D gene is TRBD1 (6 bases). Germline V gives CDR1 SGHTA, CDR2 FQGTGA. The CDR3 spans 13 residues. Deletions cut 8 bases from V and 5 bases from J, with 14 bases between. The CDR3: CASGRQVGDTQYF. CDR3 sequence (DNA): TGTGCCAGCGGTAGACAGGTTGGAGATACGCAGTATTTT. Complete variable domain (other parts from reference TRBV7-3 and TRBJ2-3): GAGVSQTPSNKVTEKGKYVELRCDPISGHTALYWYRQSLGQGPEFLIYFQGTGAADDSGLPNDRFFAVRPEGSVSTLKIQRTERGDSAVYLCASGRQVGDTQYFGPGTRLTVL.

This clone is a singleton in its sample. The J gene is TRBJ1-1, the V gene TRBV10-1, with a possible D match to TRBD1 (5 bases). V was cut by 6 bases and J by 5 bases, with 10 bases left in between. CDR3 length: 12 residues. CDR1 and CDR2 from the germline V gene are WNHNN and SYGVQD (reference sequence). CDR3 nucleotide sequence: TGCGCCAGCAGCGACGGGGGGACTGAAGCTTTCTTT. Amino acid sequence: CASSDGGTEAFF.

The V and J genes are TRBV4-2 and TRBJ2-7, with 7 bases identical to TRBD1. CDR3 length: 14 residues. With V trimmed by 2 bases and J by 6 bases, 7 bases remained unmatched. Germline-derived CDR1 and CDR2 are LGHNA and YNFKEQ. CDR3 nucleotides: TGTGCCAGCAGCCAAAGACAGGGCGACGGCGAGCAGTACTTC. Translating it yields CASSQRQGDGEQYF.

The chain joins TRBV19 to TRBJ1-1, with a tentative D call TRBD1 (6 bases). The V gene lost 4 bases and the J gene lost 1 base, with 13 bases spanning the gap. The CDR3 length is 15 residues. CDR1 and CDR2 from the germline V gene are LNHDA and SQIVND (reference sequence). The chain's CDR3 is CASSRAGATNTEAFF. The CDR3 DNA reads as TGTGCCAGTAGTAGGGCGGGGGCTACGAACACTGAAGCTTTCTTT.

The chain has TRBV30 and TRBJ1-5; 9 bases map to TRBD1. The CDR3 totals 15 residues. Trimming cost V 3 bases and J 4 bases; bases outside gene matches: 7. Germline CDR1 is GTSNPN and CDR2 is SVGIG (reference sequence). The CDR3 nucleotides read TGTGCCTGGAGCTTCGGGACAGGGAGAAATCAGCCCCAGCATTTT. Its protein is CAWSFGTGRNQPQHF.

The rearrangement uses TRBV6-1 and TRBJ2-7, with D unresolved. Germline CDR1 and CDR2: MNHNS and SASEGT. The CDR3 has 13 amino acids. V gave up 2 bases and J gave up 5 bases, with 10 bases separating them. Here the CDR3 DNA reads TGTGCCAGCAGTGAACCTGTAATAAACGAGCAGTACTTC. This translates into CASSEPVINEQYF.

The rearrangement links TRBV7-2 to TRBJ2-7; 9 bases map to TRBD1. CDR1 is SGHTA, CDR2 FQGNSA, per germline. This CDR3 is built from 13 residues. V shed 5 bases and J 13 bases; nucleotides not matched to a gene: 12. CDR3: CASSAGQGPQVYF. Here the CDR3 DNA reads TGTGCCAGCAGCGCGGGACAGGGCCCCCAGGTATACTTC.

This chain links TRBV7-3 with TRBJ2-2; 9 nucleotides align to TRBD2. Germline V CDR1 and CDR2: SGHTA, FQGTGA. The CDR3 contains 15 residues. V shed 9 bases, J shed 7 bases, and the junction held 12 bases outside the gene matches. The CDR3 coding sequence is TGTGCCAGTTCCCCTAGCGGGGAGCGATACGGGGAGCTGTTTTTT. This encodes CASSPSGERYGELFF.

The chain joins TRBV12-5 to TRBJ2-7, with 12 nucleotides matching TRBD2. The CDR3 runs 14 residues. Germline assignment: CDR1 LGHNT and CDR2 FRNRAP. V was pared by 6 bases and J by 2 bases, with 2 bases of the junction left unmatched. CDR3 protein: CASGPSGGAYEQYF. The CDR3 region has the DNA TGTGCTAGTGGCCCTAGCGGGGGGGCCTACGAGCAGTACTTC.

The V and J genes are TRBV6-5 and TRBJ2-1, with D tentatively TRBD1 (6 bases). The length of the CDR3 is 16 residues. Germline assignment: CDR1 MNHEY and CDR2 SVGAGI. Trimming pared 2 bases from V and 2 bases from J, leaving 13 bases between. CDR3 coding DNA: TGTGCCAGCAGTTACCAAACAGGGAGCCCCTACAATGAGCAGTTCTTC. Translating it yields CASSYQTGSPYNEQFF.

The chain couples TRBV4-2 to TRBJ2-5, with 8 bases fitting TRBD2. Germline CDR1 reads LGHNA; CDR2 reads YNFKEQ. The CDR3 extends over 16 amino acids. The trim removed 1 base at V and 3 bases at J, leaving 7 bases unmatched. The CDR3 loop is CASSQGRVGGEETQYF. The CDR3 bases are TGTGCCAGCAGCCAAGGGCGAGTCGGGGGGGAAGAGACCCAGTACTTC.

The gene calls are TRBV5-1 and TRBJ1-1, with D uncertain. The V end lost 0 bases, the J end lost 0 bases, and 12 bases lay between the germline ends. There are 16 residues in the CDR3. Germline values: CDR1 SGHRS, CDR2 YFSETQ. CDR3 DNA: TGCGCCAGCAGCTTGGCCCAGGCAGTGATGAACACTGAAGCTTTCTTT. Encoded protein: CASSLAQAVMNTEAFF.

CDR3 region: CASGSGTNVNTGELFF. As DNA, the CDR3 is TGTGCCAGTGGTTCCGGGACTAACGTAAACACCGGGGAGCTGTTTTTT. The V call is TRBV5-4, the J call TRBJ2-2, with 7 bases that match TRBD2. V shed 8 bases and J 2 bases; nucleotides not matched to a gene: 12. Germline CDR1 SGHNT, CDR2 YYREEE (reference sequence). This CDR3 region has 16 residues. Together with reference TRBV5-4 and TRBJ2-2, the CDR3 gives the full variable domain: ETGVTQSPTHLIKTRGQQVTLRCSSQSGHNTVSWYQQALGQGPQFIFQYYREEENGRGNFPPRFSGLQFPNYSSELNVNALELDDSALYLCASGSGTNVNTGELFFGEGSRLTVL.

The chain employs TRBV27 and TRBJ1-2; the match to TRBD1 covers 8 bases. V shed 2 bases and J 5 bases; nucleotides not matched to a gene: 4. CDR3 length: 14 amino acids. In germline, CDR1 is MNHEY, CDR2 SMNVEV (reference sequence). The CDR3 DNA follows: TGTGCCAGCAGTTTAAGCGGACAGGGTTATGGCTACACCTTC. Amino acid sequence: CASSLSGQGYGYTF.

The chain recombines TRBV21-1 with TRBJ2-3; the table's D call, TRBD2, has no DNA check behind it. TRBV21-1 counts as a pseudogene. The CDR3 sequence is 14 residues long. The CDR3 bases are TGTGCCAGCAGCTTCCGCCCCTGCGGGGATACGCAGTATTTT. It encodes CASSFRPCGDTQYF.